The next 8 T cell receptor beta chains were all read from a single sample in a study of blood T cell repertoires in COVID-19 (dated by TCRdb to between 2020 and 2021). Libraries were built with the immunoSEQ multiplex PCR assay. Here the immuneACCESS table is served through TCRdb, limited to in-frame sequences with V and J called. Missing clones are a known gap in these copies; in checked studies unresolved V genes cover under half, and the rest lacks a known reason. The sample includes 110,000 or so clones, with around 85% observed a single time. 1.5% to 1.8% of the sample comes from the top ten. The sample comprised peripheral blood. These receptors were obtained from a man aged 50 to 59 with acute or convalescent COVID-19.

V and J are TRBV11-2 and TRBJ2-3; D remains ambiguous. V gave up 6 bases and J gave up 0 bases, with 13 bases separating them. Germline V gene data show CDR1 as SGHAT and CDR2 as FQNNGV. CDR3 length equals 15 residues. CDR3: CASSRRVLSTDTQYF. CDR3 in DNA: TGTGCCAGCAGTCGCCGGGTCCTTAGCACAGATACGCAGTATTTT.

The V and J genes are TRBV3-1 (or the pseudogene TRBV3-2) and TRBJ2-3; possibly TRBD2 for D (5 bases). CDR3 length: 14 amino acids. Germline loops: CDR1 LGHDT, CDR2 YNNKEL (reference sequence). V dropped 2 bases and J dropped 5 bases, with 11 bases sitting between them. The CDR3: CASSQNPLGDTQYF. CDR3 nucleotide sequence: TGTGCCAGCAGCCAAAACCCACTAGGAGATACGCAGTATTTT.

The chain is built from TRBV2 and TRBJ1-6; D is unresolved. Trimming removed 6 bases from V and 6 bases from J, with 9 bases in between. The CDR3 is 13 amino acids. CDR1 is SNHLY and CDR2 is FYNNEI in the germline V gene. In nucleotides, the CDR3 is TGTGCCAGCAGGGTGGGCCGTAATTCACCCCTCCACTTT. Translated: CASRVGRNSPLHF.

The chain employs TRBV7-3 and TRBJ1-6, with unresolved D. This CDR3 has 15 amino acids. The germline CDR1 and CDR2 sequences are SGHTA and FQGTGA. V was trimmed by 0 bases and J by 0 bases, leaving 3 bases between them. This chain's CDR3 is CASSLTSSYNSPLHF. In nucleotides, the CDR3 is TGTGCCAGCAGCTTAACTAGCTCCTATAATTCACCCCTCCACTTT. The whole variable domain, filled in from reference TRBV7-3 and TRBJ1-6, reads GAGVSQTPSNKVTEKGKYVELRCDPISGHTALYWYRQSLGQGPEFLIYFQGTGAADDSGLPNDRFFAVRPEGSVSTLKIQRTERGDSAVYLCASSLTSSYNSPLHFGNGTRLTVT.

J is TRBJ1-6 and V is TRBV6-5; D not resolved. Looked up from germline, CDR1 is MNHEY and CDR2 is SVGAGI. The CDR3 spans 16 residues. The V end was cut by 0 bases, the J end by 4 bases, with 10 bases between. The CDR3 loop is CASSYSNWQYNSPLHF. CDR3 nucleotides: TGTGCCAGCAGTTACTCGAATTGGCAGTATAATTCACCCCTCCACTTT.

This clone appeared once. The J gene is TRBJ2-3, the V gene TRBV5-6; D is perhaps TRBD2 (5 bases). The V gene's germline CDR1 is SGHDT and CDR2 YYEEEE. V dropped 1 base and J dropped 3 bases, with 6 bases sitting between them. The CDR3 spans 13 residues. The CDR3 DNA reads TGTGCCAGCAGCTTGCCGGGGACAGATACGCAGTATTTT. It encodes CASSLPGTDTQYF.

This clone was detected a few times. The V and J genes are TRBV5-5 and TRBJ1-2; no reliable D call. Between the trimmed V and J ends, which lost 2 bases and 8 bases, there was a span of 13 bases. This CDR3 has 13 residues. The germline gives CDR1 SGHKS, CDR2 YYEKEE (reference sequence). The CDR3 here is CASSFERAGGYTF. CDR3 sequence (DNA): TGTGCCAGCAGCTTCGAACGCGCGGGGGGCTACACCTTC. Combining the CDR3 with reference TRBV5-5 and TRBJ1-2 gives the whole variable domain DAGVTQSPTHLIKTRGQQVTLRCSPISGHKSVSWYQQVLGQGPQFIFQYYEKEERGRGNFPDRFSARQFPNYSSELNVNALLLGDSALYLCASSFERAGGYTFGSGTRLTVV.

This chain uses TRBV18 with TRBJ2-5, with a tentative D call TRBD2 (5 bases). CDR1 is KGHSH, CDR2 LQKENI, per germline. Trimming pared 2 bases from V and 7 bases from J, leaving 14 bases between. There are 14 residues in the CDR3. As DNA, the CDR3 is TGTGCCAGCTCACCAGGGAAGCGGACGGCGACCCAGTACTTC. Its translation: CASSPGKRTATQYF.